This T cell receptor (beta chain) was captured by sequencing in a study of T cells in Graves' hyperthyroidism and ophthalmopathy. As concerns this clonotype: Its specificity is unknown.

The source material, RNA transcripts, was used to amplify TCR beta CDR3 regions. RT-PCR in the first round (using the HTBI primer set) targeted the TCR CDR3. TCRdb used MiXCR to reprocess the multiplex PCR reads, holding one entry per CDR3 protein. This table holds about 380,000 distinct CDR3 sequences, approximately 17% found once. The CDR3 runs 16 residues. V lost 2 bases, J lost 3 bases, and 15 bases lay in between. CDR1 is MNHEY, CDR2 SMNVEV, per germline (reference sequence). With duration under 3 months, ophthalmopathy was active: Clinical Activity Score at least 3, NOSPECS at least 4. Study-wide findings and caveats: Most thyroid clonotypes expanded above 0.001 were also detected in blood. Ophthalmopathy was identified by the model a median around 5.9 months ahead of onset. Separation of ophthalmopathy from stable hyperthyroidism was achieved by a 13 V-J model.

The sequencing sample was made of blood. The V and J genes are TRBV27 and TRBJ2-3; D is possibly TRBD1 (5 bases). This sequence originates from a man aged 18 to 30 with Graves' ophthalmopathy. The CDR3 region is CASSLGASWGTDTQYF. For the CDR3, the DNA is TGTGCCAGCAGTTTAGGGGCCAGTTGGGGTACAGATACGCAGTATTTT.